This T cell receptor (beta chain) is drawn from a study of T cells in Graves' hyperthyroidism and ophthalmopathy. General observations from the study: In blood, most of the thyroid clonotypes expanded above 0.001 were also present. The model anticipated ophthalmopathy a median about six months pre-onset.

RNA transcripts yielded amplified TCR beta CDR3 regions. First-round RT-PCR with HTBI primers amplified the TCR CDR3 region. One entry per CDR3 protein, called by TCRdb with MiXCR from the multiplex PCR reads. The sample gives approximately 380,000 distinct CDR3 sequences, under 20% of which show up once; around 4% is in the top ten. Comment on this clonotype: No antigen is known for it.

Trimming cost V 6 bases and J 3 bases; bases outside gene matches: 10. Germline-derived CDR1 and CDR2 are MNHNS and SASEGT. The CDR3 has 15 residues. The source material was blood. The TCR comes from a woman aged 18 to 35 with Graves' hyperthyroidism. The rearrangement joins TRBV6-1 to TRBJ1-1; 7 bases line up with TRBD1. The CDR3 bases are TGTGCCAGCAGCGTGGGGAGGGGGCTTGACACTGAAGCTTTCTTT. This codes for CASSVGRGLDTEAFF.